This TCR beta chain was profiled in a study of T-cell reconstitution after alpha-beta-depleted transplantation in children. V was shortened by 5 bases and J by 3 bases, with 17 bases between the two germline ends. The CDR3 length is 14 residues. The V gene's germline CDR1 is DFQATT and CDR2 SNEGSKA (reference sequence). Unique molecular identifiers featured in how the TCRbeta library was prepared. One entry per CDR3 protein results from TCRdb running MiXCR on the PCR reads. The sample has about 600,000 distinct CDR3 sequences, under 12% seen once. This clonotype was seen repeatedly, ten times or more.

This rearrangement joins TRBV20-1 to TRBJ2-7; D may be TRBD2 (5 bases). Sequencing was performed on PBMCs from the stem cell graft donor, taken from the stem cell graft. The clonotype originates from a human donor who donated a stem cell graft to a child with acute myeloid leukemia. The chain's CDR3 is CSAPTRFRRYEQYF. CDR3 coding DNA: TGCAGTGCTCCAACTAGGTTTCGGCGCTACGAGCAGTACTTC.